This TCR beta chain was captured in a study of T cell responses to AZD1222 COVID-19 vaccine. This CDR3 has 19 amino acids. Trimming took 4 bases from V and 0 from J, leaving 19 bases between them. Germline V gene sequence: CDR1 LGHDT, CDR2 YNNKEL (reference sequence). To note about this clone: Its antigen is still unknown.

Pooled in the analysis were second doses at about 4 or about 12 weeks. Study-wide results and limits: Unmutated regions of variants are reportedly targeted by nearly half of spike-specific TCRs. Donors were chiefly white British, with a greater number of females, and clonal diversity was perhaps underestimated. Breadth and depth of Spike-specific TCRs rose after two AZD1222 doses.

The assay was immunoSEQ multiplex PCR, and TCRdb's table has in-frame clones only and misses some. The data show about 120,000 clones, roughly 92% seen once. This sequence originates from an adult who received the AZD1222 COVID-19 vaccine. This specimen was peripheral blood, taken 28 days after the second AZD1222 dose. The chain is built from TRBV3-1 (or the pseudogene TRBV3-2) and TRBJ2-6; the D is unclear. Written as DNA, the CDR3 is TGTGCCAGCAGCCCGGTAATTGGCCGAGATTTCTCTGGGGCCAACGTCCTGACTTTC. Translated: CASSPVIGRDFSGANVLTF.